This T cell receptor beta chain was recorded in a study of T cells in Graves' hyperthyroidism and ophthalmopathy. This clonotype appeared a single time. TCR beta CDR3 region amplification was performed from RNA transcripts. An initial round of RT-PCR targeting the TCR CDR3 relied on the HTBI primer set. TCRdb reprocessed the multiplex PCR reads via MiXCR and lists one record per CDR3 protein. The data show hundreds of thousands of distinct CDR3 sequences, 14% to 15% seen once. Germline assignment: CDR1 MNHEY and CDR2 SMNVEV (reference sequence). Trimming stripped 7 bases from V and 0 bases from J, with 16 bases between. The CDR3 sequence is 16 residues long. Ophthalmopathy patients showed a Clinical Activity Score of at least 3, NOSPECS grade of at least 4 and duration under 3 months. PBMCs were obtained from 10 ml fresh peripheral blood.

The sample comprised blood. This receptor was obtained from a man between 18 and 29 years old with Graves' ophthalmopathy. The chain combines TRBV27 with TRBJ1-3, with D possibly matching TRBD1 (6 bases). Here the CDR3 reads CASTNTGPLSGNTIYF. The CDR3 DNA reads TGTGCCAGCACCAATACAGGGCCCCTCTCTGGAAACACCATATATTTT.